The 21 T cell receptor beta chains below come from one sample, sequenced in a study of OX40 agonist ivuxolimab in advanced cancers. TCRdb's table, derived via immunoSEQ multiplex PCR, lists solely in-frame clones and lacks some. The sample consists of 70,000 to 95,000 clones, about 92% of them appearing once. The sequenced sample was CD4+ or CD8+ T cells sorted from blood, obtained in a trial of the OX40 agonist ivuxolimab. The receptor source for this set is an adult with an advanced solid tumor such as melanoma, head and neck, liver or kidney cancer.

The table lists this clone with a count of one. The chain carries TRBV9 and TRBJ1-1; D is ambiguous. Per the germline V gene, CDR1 is SGDLS and CDR2 is YYNGEE. Trimming removed 0 bases at V and 1 base at J, with 4 bases between. The CDR3 has 13 residues. CDR3 sequence: CASSVAANTEAFF. The CDR3 nucleotides are TGTGCCAGCAGCGTAGCAGCGAACACTGAAGCTTTCTTT.

J is TRBJ2-3 and V is TRBV5-1, with D possibly called TRBD1 or TRBD2 (5 bases each). Per germline, CDR1 SGHRS and CDR2 YFSETQ. The CDR3 is made up of 14 amino acids. V was pared by 6 bases and J by 0 bases, with 11 bases between. The CDR3 coding sequence is TGCGCCAGCACCTATGGGGGTAGCACAGATACGCAGTATTTT. Its translation: CASTYGGSTDTQYF.

Only a few counts were recorded for this clone. This chain links TRBV5-6 with TRBJ1-6; no definite D call. CDR3 length: 15 amino acids. V dropped 6 bases and J dropped 6 bases, with 16 bases sitting between them. CDR1 is SGHDT, CDR2 YYEEEE, per germline. The DNA of the CDR3 is TGTGCCAGCACCTCGGGCGGCGGGTTTAATTCACCCCTCCACTTT. This gives the protein CASTSGGGFNSPLHF.

This chain joins TRBV10-1 and TRBJ2-2; weak D call: TRBD1 (5 bases). The V and J ends lost 8 bases and 1 base respectively, with 5 bases between them. CDR3 length equals 12 residues. Germline V lookup: CDR1 WNHNN, CDR2 SYGVQD (reference sequence). The CDR3 nucleotides read TGCGCCAGCGGACAGAACACCGGGGAGCTGTTTTTT. It is translated as CASGQNTGELFF.

The rearrangement uses TRBV4-1 and TRBJ2-6, with TRBD1 matching 9 bases. The CDR3 is 20 residues long. CDR1 MGHRA and CDR2 YSYEKL come from the germline V gene. The ends lost 1 base at V and 0 bases at J; junction bases unmatched: 10. CDR3 in amino acids: CASSQGGQGWGHSGANVLTF. CDR3 DNA: TGCGCCAGCAGCCAAGGGGGACAGGGTTGGGGGCACTCTGGGGCCAACGTCCTGACTTTC.

The chain has TRBV5-1 and TRBJ2-7, with D possibly TRBD1 on 6 matching bases. V shed 4 bases and J shed 3 bases, with 14 bases lying between them. Germline values: CDR1 SGHRS, CDR2 YFSETQ. This CDR3 is built from 14 residues. The DNA of the CDR3 is TGCGCCAGCAGCCCACGGGACACCAACTACGAGCAGTACTTC. Protein sequence: CASSPRDTNYEQYF.

The chain recombines TRBV5-1 with TRBJ2-2, with 7 bases matching TRBD2. V shed 2 bases, J shed 3 bases, and the junction held 10 bases outside the gene matches. This CDR3 region has 17 residues. Germline V gene data show CDR1 as SGHRS and CDR2 as YFSETQ. The CDR3 bases are TGCGCCAGCAGCTTCGTCTCCAGCGGGGATCACACCGGGGAGCTGTTTTTT. Its protein is CASSFVSSGDHTGELFF.

This chain uses TRBV5-8 with TRBJ2-3, with a possible D match to TRBD1 (7 bases). From germline, CDR1 is SGHTS and CDR2 YDEGEE. This CDR3 contains 14 residues. Trimming stripped 4 bases from V and 4 bases from J, with 13 bases between. CDR3 sequence (DNA): TGTGCCAGCAGCCACCAGGGGGGCTCAGATACGCAGTATTTT. Protein product: CASSHQGGSDTQYF.

The chain uses TRBV5-4 and TRBJ2-1; D perhaps matches TRBD1 (6 bases). CDR3 length: 15 residues. Germline V gene sequence: CDR1 SGHNT, CDR2 YYREEE (reference sequence). Trimming stripped 0 bases from V and 5 bases from J, with 12 bases between. CDR3 sequence: CASSLVTGINNEQFF. Here the CDR3 DNA reads TGTGCCAGCAGCTTGGTTACAGGGATTAACAATGAGCAGTTCTTC.

V is TRBV11-2 and J is TRBJ2-4; unclear D gene. CDR1 SGHAT and CDR2 FQNNGV come from the germline V gene. The V end was cut by 6 bases, the J end by 1 base, with 13 bases between. The length of the CDR3 is 15 residues. As DNA, the CDR3 is TGTGCCAGCAGGCTCCTGGGCACGGCCAAAAACATTCAGTACTTC. It specifies CASRLLGTAKNIQYF.

To note about this clone: One junction end disagrees with the germline gene, perhaps due to a read error. The V call is TRBV7-7, the J call TRBJ2-2; 7 bases line up with TRBD2. This CDR3 spans 19 amino acids. Germline lookup yields CDR1 SSHAT and CDR2 FNYEAQ (reference sequence). CDR3 sequence reads: CASSSVAVGRTANTGELFF. Written as DNA, the CDR3 is TGTGCTAGCAGCTCAGTGGCGGTCGGGAGGACCGCGAACACCGGGGAGCTGTTTTTT.

This clone was picked up one time. The chain recombines TRBV19 with TRBJ2-5; unclear D gene. The CDR3 has 12 residues. The V gene's germline CDR1 is LNHDA and CDR2 SQIVND (reference sequence). Trimming cost V 4 bases and J 5 bases, with 8 bases left between them. CDR3 in DNA: TGTGCCAGTAGTAACCCCTCGGAGACCCAGTACTTC. Translated: CASSNPSETQYF.

The chain links TRBV11-3 to TRBJ2-7, with D unclear. Germline V CDR1 and CDR2: SGHNT, YENEEA. The CDR3 is made up of 12 amino acids. V was trimmed by 5 bases and J by 1 base, leaving 6 bases between them. CDR3 protein: CASSPFSYEQYF. For the CDR3, the DNA is TGTGCCAGCAGCCCTTTTTCCTACGAGCAGTACTTC.

This chain links TRBV2 with TRBJ2-7; TRBD1 agrees at 9 bases. Germline assignment: CDR1 SNHLY and CDR2 FYNNEI. The ends lost 8 bases at V and 1 base at J; junction bases unmatched: 12. The CDR3 is made up of 16 amino acids. CDR3 in amino acids: CASGGGPGTGSYEQYF. In DNA form, the CDR3 reads TGTGCCAGCGGGGGGGGCCCCGGGACAGGGTCCTACGAGCAGTACTTC.

V and J are TRBV5-8 and TRBJ2-1; the D is unclear. The CDR3 consists of 15 residues. Germline CDR1 is SGHTS and CDR2 is YDEGEE. V was trimmed by 6 bases and J by 0 bases, leaving 13 bases between them. CDR3 DNA: TGTGCCAGCATCATCGGGTTGAGCTCCTACAATGAGCAGTTCTTC. Translated: CASIIGLSSYNEQFF.

This chain joins TRBV6-9 and TRBJ1-2; the D gene is possibly TRBD1 (6 bases). The V and J ends lost 3 bases and 4 bases respectively, with 12 bases between them. Germline lookup yields CDR1 MNHGY and CDR2 SVAAGI. The CDR3 length is 14 residues. The DNA for the CDR3 is TGTGCCAGCAGTTACTCGGCAGGGGCCTATGGCTACACCTTC. Protein product: CASSYSAGAYGYTF.

The chain couples TRBV27 to TRBJ2-1; TRBD1 matches at 11 bases. CDR1 and CDR2 from the germline V gene are MNHEY and SMNVEV (reference sequence). Unmatched junction bases numbered 15, after V lost 5 bases and J lost 9 bases. This CDR3 spans 17 amino acids. The CDR3 sequence: CASSLRDRGSFLAEQFF. CDR3 in DNA: TGTGCCAGCAGTCTACGGGACAGGGGGTCTTTTCTAGCTGAGCAGTTCTTC.

The gene calls are TRBV19 and TRBJ2-2, with TRBD2 identical over 15 bases. V dropped 3 bases and J dropped 0; count of bases not matched to a gene: 5. CDR3 length equals 19 residues. Germline lookup yields CDR1 LNHDA and CDR2 SQIVND (reference sequence). CDR3 sequence: CASSITGLAGGANTGELFF. The CDR3 nucleotides are TGTGCCAGTAGTATCACGGGACTAGCGGGAGGTGCGAACACCGGGGAGCTGTTTTTT.

The chain couples TRBV11-3 to TRBJ2-2; possible D gene TRBD2, 6 bases. Per the germline V gene, CDR1 is SGHNT and CDR2 is YENEEA. The CDR3 runs to 16 residues. Trimming cost V 3 bases and J 6 bases, with 17 bases left between them. CDR3 coding DNA: TGTGCCAGCAGCTTCGAGGAGGGCAGGGAGGCCGGGGAGCTGTTTTTT. Translated, it gives CASSFEEGREAGELFF. The variable domain in full, with the rest retrieved from reference TRBV11-3 and TRBJ2-2, is EAGVVQSPRYKIIEKKQPVAFWCNPISGHNTLYWYLQNLGQGPELLIRYENEEAVDDSQLPKDRFSAERLKGVDSTLKIQPAELGDSAVYLCASSFEEGREAGELFFGEGSRLTVL.

The CDR3 sequence is CASSPSGGQETQYF. DNA for the CDR3: TGTGCCAGCAGCCCATCAGGAGGCCAAGAGACCCAGTACTTC. The chain uses TRBV11-3 and TRBJ2-5; perhaps TRBD2 as D (5 bases). The CDR3 contains 14 residues. The ends were cut back, 5 bases at V and 1 base at J, with 11 bases in the middle. The V gene's germline CDR1 is SGHNT and CDR2 YENEEA.

V gene TRBV5-1 combines with J gene TRBJ2-4; the D gene is possibly TRBD1 (6 bases). Germline lookup yields CDR1 SGHRS and CDR2 YFSETQ. The length of the CDR3 is 16 residues. Trimming removed 0 bases from V and 3 bases from J, with 13 bases in between. For the CDR3, the DNA is TGCGCCAGCAGCTTGGACGCAGGGGTGGGCAAAAACATTCAGTACTTC. This gives the protein CASSLDAGVGKNIQYF.